The sequence of this T cell receptor (beta chain) was determined in a study of CXCR3-negative and CXCR3-positive naive CD8 T cells. Carrying UMI labels, the TRB cDNA libraries were prepared through 5' RACE. Each CDR3 protein gets one entry in TCRdb, which reprocessed the 5' RACE reads and gives no DNA. This listing includes 50,000 to 65,000 distinct CDR3 sequences. Researchers sorted 250,000 to 350,000 cells of each CD8+ T cell subset in triplicate. Study outcomes and limitations: With surface CD5 comparable between naive subsets, TCR strength was estimated using properties derived from the TRB CDR3. Both naive subsets showed comparably high diversity, and memory CD8+ cells showed much lower diversity. Expression of CXCR3 was partially reduced after cryopreservation, and fresh PBMCs were used in most assays.

A word on this clonotype: Its antigen is currently unknown.

This CDR3 is 12 amino acids long. The germline gives CDR1 SQVTM, CDR2 ANQGSEA. The rearrangement links TRBV29-1 to TRBJ1-2; TCRdb outputs TRBD1, but without DNA this stays unchecked. This TCR derives from a human donor in good health. Some clones in this sample may be carry-over from other donors' samples. Specimen: memory CD8+ T cells from blood. The CDR3 sequence is CSVAQDNYGYTF.